Sequencing of this T cell receptor beta chain was carried out in a study of cytomegalovirus exposure and HLA in healthy donors (dated by TCRdb to the late 2010s). Background for the entire study: In an earlier analysis of about 560 of the donors, around 290 Gb of sequence data and 90 million to 120 million unique TCR beta sequences from about 179 million T cells were reported. Approximately 310 gigabases of sequencing data and some 85 million unique TCR sequences were included in an early release covering roughly 600 HLA-typed donors. The genetic ancestry cluster associated with self-reported Caucasian donors included over 65% of the roughly 400 genotyped donors. The study aimed to test whether cataloging public T cell receptors could reveal signatures of past pathogen exposure. Using immunosequencing, the study profiled T cell repertoires from around 680 subjects and related those repertoires to cytomegalovirus serostatus. Along with the approximately 700-subject first cohort, a separate validation cohort of some 130 different subjects was used. High-throughput TCR immunosequencing, statistical association of individual TCRs with disease status, and machine learning were combined to predict cytomegalovirus infection status. In a later analysis, previously published TCR beta repertoires from fewer than 750 donors were re-analyzed and high-resolution HLA genotyping was added so that TCR occurrence patterns could be studied. In the later analysis, no new phenotypic data were used to find candidate immune exposures; instead, reliance was placed on TCR beta sequences and their occurrence across donors. An earlier analysis of 500 to 650 of the donors applied high-throughput TCR beta sequencing to assess whether each TCR beta V gene segment acted as functional or pseudogenic. Donor age, sex, ethnicity and CMV serostatus were compiled together with the repertoire data. A later genetic analysis used genome-wide SNP genotypes for about 60% of the roughly 700 donors, treating that subset as a discovery cohort. All discovery cohort repertoires had been generated using a single sequencing platform. HLA typing included class I and class II loci at four-digit resolution. Typing coverage varied by locus: roughly 629-640 donors for A, B, C, DRB1 and DQB1; roughly 510 for DQA1; more than 600 for DPA1; approximately 470 for DPB1. Four to six DR-DQ haplotypes were handled as single units for association and clustering, since linkage in the cohort was strong. Across approximately 400 genotyped donors of the cohort, an average of approximately 240,000 unique TCR beta nucleotide sequences per donor were sequenced, and roughly a sixth of those sequences were non-productive. Results and caveats for the whole study, not just this receptor: In a later analysis, TCR association rates were found to vary across HLA loci, with the most associated TCRs seen for DRB1 alleles and the fewest for HLA-C alleles. Some IMGT-functional V segments, including TRBV6-2 and TRBV6-3, could not be distinguished by the 87-base-pair reads and were therefore excluded. Assigning TCR associations to individual alleles was difficult when HLA alleles, especially DR and DQ, strongly co-occurred. The study listed 164 TCR beta chains as associated with cytomegalovirus. An earlier analysis of approximately 540 of the donors showed that most TCR beta V segments appeared in productive rearrangements either about 87% or about 30% of the time, which broadly matched IMGT annotations. A further reported finding was that TCR beta sequences accurately predicted the HLA-A and HLA-B alleles for most subjects in the first cohort. The cohort was sequenced for TCR beta chains only, and without alpha or paired-chain data the features that could be detected were limited. In both the original and validation cohorts, the classifier was reported to diagnose cytomegalovirus status with high specificity and sensitivity. Presence/absence analyses assumed roughly uniform sequencing depth across donors, an assumption that may not hold. Most TCR sequences were observed very rarely across donors, whereas some public TCRs were present in many individuals. A later analysis found that HLA-associated TCR beta chains were more clonally expanded and had lower generation probabilities than equally common non-associated chains. A later analysis associated 17,000 or so TCR beta sequences with specific HLA alleles at a false discovery rate of 0.05. Because counts were too low, around 18 rarely observed V segments, including chromosome 9 orphons, were left out of the earlier analysis of some 640 of the donors. A group of highly shared sequence variants was considered likely to be a technical artifact of the sequencing pipeline. According to a later analysis, most CMV-associated TCR beta chains appeared to be HLA-restricted, and the HLA associations seemed to be driven largely by CMV exposure. In a later genetic analysis, a missense DCLRE1C variant was associated with V-gene and J-gene trimming of TCR beta chains, and the association was replicated in an independent cohort. It was suggested by the authors that the approach could potentially be generalized to other disease states and immunological phenotypes. Because some donors lacked HLA typing at each locus, the association tests relied only on the typed subset. A few of the identified cytomegalovirus-associated TCR beta chains were confirmed in vitro to be specific for cytomegalovirus antigens. A later genetic analysis reported fewer N-insertions in productive TCRs among donors in an Asian-associated ancestry cluster than the approximately 700-donor mean. Immune exposure information for the cohort was limited to CMV serostatus. Correlated functional status among segregating V segments might reflect linkage disequilibrium, but an unknown experimental factor could not be ruled out. According to a later analysis, parvovirus B19, influenza, CMV and Epstein-Barr virus appeared linked to several top co-occurrence clusters.

This clone was seen more than once but under ten times. It has no known antigen specificity. Base qualities are not provided; no much larger clone lies one nucleotide away. V gives up 7 bases and J gives up 0 bases, and the segment between their germline ends measures 13 bases. As encoded in the germline V gene, CDR1 is SNHLY while CDR2 is FYNNEI. From the cysteine up to the phenylalanine, the CDR3 has a length of 15 residues. The retained sequence is limited to the CDR3, 45 bases, with the frame set at the first base. Library preparation employed the immunoSEQ multiplex PCR assay. For the multiplex PCR, a mixture combining 60 forward primers for TCR Vbeta segments and 13 reverse primers for TCR Jbeta segments was used. Amplification of the CDR3 region of rearranged TCR beta genes was performed with a multiplex PCR assay on genomic DNA. Amplified TCR beta libraries were sequenced as 87-base-pair reads on the Illumina HiSeq System. The paper's data handling went like this. In a later analysis, some 80 million unique TCR beta chains were counted across the 500 to 700 repertoires, and roughly 11 million of these chains were shared by at least two donors. Raw reads were error-corrected and collapsed into unique sequences with a nearest-neighbor algorithm that merged closely related sequences to remove PCR and sequencing errors. CDR3 sequences were aligned to IMGT reference sequences to assign V, D and J gene segments. For a sequence to be retained, a match of at least six nucleotides was required to both a V gene segment and a J gene segment. A rearrangement counted as productive if the CDR3 had no stop codons and remained in frame with V and J, and every other rearrangement counted as non-productive. Following IMGT convention, CDR3 was defined as the stretch from the second conserved V-encoded cysteine to the conserved J-encoded phenylalanine. In an earlier analysis of more than 550 of the donors, sequences lacking an unambiguous match to a single V gene segment were excluded. An earlier analysis of several hundred of the donors called V segments functional above 56.7% productive rearrangements and segregating when the between-donor standard deviation exceeded 5%. A statistical classification framework was developed to diagnose cytomegalovirus status using the catalog of TCR beta chain sequences. In a later analysis, TCR nucleotide sequences were compared against IMGT/GENE-DB human TR gene sequences so that V and J genes could be assigned. In a later analysis, CDR3 sequences and most-parsimonious VDJ recombination scenarios were assigned using the TCRdist pipeline. In a later analysis, each TCR beta chain was defined by its CDR3 amino acid sequence together with its V-gene family, and reads without a unique V-gene family were excluded. In a later analysis, 550 to 650 highly shared, low-generation-probability nucleotide sequences were removed to address suspected cross-contamination and a sequencing artifact. In a later analysis, a clonal expansion index was calculated for each public chain from normalized within-repertoire ranks of inferred template counts. A later analysis computed generation probabilities with a VDJ recombination model fitted to out-of-frame rearrangements, and checked the results against IGoR. In a later analysis, TCR-TCR, TCR-HLA and TCR-CMV co-occurrence was scored with hypergeometric tests, and a repertoire-size bias correction was applied to TCR pairs. A later analysis estimated false discovery rates by permuting HLA or CMV assignments 20 times. In a later analysis, co-occurring TCRs were grouped using DBSCAN, and TCRdist sequence similarity was added for clustering within HLA-allele-positive subsets. Repertoires with fewer than 30,000 or more than 120,000 public chains, plus five repertoires with anomalous nucleotide sharing, were excluded from co-occurrence clustering. TCRdb retrieved this table from immuneACCESS and kept in-frame rearrangements only. Not all clones are present; in checked studies, unresolved V genes account for under half, and no reason is known for the remainder. The DNA gave D and trimming, while V, J and clone size come from that table. The sample table records 160,000 or so clones; about 80% of these occur just once. Clones ranked in the top ten supply roughly 2% of the sample.

The cohort comprised some 730 healthy bone marrow donors. All cohort members were sampled while nominally healthy, although unrecorded immune exposures were likely present. The donor tested CMV seropositive and was one of the 289 seropositive cohort members. Every donor gave a peripheral blood sample, and the peripheral blood mononuclear cells from that sample were used for TCR beta sequencing. The Qiagen DNeasy Blood Extraction Kit was used to extract genomic DNA from the blood cell samples. The sample consisted of PBMCs. Recombination linked TRBV2 to TRBJ1-5; the D gene identity is not certain. The sequence was obtained from a man aged 50-59 years in good health and CMV-seropositive. The CDR3 loop reads CASTVAADSNQPQHF. The DNA sequence is given as TGTGCCAGCACCGTGGCCGCAGATAGCAATCAGCCCCAGCATTTT. The CDR3 plus the reference TRBV2 and TRBJ1-5 genes for the other parts give the full variable domain: EPEVTQTPSHQVTQMGQEVILRCVPISNHLYFYWYRQILGQKVEFLVSFYNNEISEKSEIFDDQFSVERPDGSNFTLKIRSTKLEDSAMYFCASTVAADSNQPQHFGDGTRLSIL.